By frequency in the sample, the clone carrying this TCR beta chain is medium-sized. Its antigen is currently unknown. Preparation of the TCRbeta library used unique molecular identifiers. TCRdb re-analysed the PCR reads in MiXCR, keeping a single row per CDR3 protein. Among fewer than 7,000 distinct CDR3 sequences listed, 14% to 15% were seen once. The data were obtained in a study of T-cell reconstitution after alpha-beta-depleted transplantation in children. Study-wide results and limits: Roughly two months post-transplant, alpha-beta T cells reportedly originated from several hundred graft clones that had expanded. Elevated TCRbeta diversity at day 60 was traced, in some patients, to surviving recipient T cells and thymic progenitors. Most T-cell counts and diversity one year after the transplant came from T cells that were newly produced.

Germline CDR1 DFQATT, CDR2 SNEGSKA (reference sequence). This CDR3 comprises 16 residues. V gave up 6 bases and J gave up 0 bases; unmatched junction bases: 6. The J gene is TRBJ2-5, the V gene TRBV20-1, with 14 bases fitting TRBD2. The sequence derives from a boy aged 5-17 years with acute lymphoblastic leukemia, due to receive a stem cell transplant. This specimen was PBMCs, taken before TCRalphabeta/CD19-depleted stem cell transplant. The CDR3 sequence is CSARTSGGRNQETQYF. The CDR3 DNA sequence: TGCAGTGCAAGGACTAGCGGGGGGCGAAACCAAGAGACCCAGTACTTC.